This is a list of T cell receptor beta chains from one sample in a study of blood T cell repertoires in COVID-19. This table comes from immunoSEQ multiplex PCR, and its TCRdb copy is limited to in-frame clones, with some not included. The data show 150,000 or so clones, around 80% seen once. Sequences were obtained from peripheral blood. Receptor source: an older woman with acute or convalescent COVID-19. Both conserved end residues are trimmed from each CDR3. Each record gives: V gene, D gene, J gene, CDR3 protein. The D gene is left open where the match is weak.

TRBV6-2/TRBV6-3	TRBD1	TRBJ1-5	ASSSPTGSNQPQH
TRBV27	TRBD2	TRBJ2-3	ASSSSGATQY
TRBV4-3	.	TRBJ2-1	ASSQDRLASYNEQF
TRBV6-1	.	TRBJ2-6	ASSEGHRGSGANVLT
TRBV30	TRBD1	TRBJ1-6	AWRPGQAYFNSPLH
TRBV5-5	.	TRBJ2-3	ASSLPTLSTAGTDTQY
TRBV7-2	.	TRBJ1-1	ASSPVQLNTEAF
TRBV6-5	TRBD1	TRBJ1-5	ASSYPGQGAGQPQH
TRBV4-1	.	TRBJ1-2	ASSQPFYT
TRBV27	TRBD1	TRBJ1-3	ASSSGGWGNTIY
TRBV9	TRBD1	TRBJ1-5	ASSRTGGANQPQH
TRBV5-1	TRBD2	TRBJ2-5	ASSSGTSAKETQY
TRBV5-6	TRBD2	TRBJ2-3	ASSLLAGEGGTQY
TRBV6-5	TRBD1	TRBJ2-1	ASHKTGGLYNEQF
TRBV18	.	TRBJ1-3	ASSPQSSGNTIY
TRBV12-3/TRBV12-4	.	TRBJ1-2	ASRTTANYGYT